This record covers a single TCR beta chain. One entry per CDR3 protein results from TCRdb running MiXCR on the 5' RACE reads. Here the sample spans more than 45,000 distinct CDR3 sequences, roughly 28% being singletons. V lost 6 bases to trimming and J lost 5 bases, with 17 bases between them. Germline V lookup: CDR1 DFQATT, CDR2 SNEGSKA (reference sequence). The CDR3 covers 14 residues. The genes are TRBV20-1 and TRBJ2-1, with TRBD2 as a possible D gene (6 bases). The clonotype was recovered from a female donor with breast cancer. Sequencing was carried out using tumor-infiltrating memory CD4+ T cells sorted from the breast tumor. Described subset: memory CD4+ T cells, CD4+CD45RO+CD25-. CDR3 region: CSASRSSVDNEQFF. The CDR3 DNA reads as TGCAGTGCCTCCCGGTCTAGCGTTGACAATGAGCAGTTCTTC.